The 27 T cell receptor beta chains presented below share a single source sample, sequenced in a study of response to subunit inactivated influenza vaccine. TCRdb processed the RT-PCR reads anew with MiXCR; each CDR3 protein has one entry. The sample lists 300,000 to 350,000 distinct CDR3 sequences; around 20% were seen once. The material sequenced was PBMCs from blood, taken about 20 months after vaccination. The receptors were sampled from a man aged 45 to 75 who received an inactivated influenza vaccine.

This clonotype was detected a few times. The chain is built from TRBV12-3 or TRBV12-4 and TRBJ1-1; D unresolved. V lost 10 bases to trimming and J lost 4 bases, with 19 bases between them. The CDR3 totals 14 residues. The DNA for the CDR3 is TGTGCCATACAAACGGGGAGGTTTAGCACTGAAGCTTTCTTT. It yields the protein CAIQTGRFSTEAFF.

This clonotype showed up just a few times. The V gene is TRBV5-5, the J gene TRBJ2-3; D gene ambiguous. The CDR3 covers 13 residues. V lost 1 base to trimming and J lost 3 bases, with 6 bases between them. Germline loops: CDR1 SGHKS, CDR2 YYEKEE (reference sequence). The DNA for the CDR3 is TGTGCCAGCAGCTTGTATCGGACAGATACGCAGTATTTT. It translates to CASSLYRTDTQYF.

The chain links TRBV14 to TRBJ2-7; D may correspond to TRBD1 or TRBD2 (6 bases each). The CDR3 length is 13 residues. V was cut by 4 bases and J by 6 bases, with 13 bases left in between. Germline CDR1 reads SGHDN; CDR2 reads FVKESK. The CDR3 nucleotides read TGTGCCAGCAGCCGACTCAGGGGAGGCGAGCAGTACTTC. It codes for CASSRLRGGEQYF.

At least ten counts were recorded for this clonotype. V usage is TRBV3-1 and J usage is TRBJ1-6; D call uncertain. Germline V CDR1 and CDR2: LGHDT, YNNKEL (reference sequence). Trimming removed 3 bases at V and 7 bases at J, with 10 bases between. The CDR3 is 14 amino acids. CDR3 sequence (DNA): TGTGCCAGCAGCCAGGGCCCAGCGAATTCACCCCTCCACTTT. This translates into CASSQGPANSPLHF.

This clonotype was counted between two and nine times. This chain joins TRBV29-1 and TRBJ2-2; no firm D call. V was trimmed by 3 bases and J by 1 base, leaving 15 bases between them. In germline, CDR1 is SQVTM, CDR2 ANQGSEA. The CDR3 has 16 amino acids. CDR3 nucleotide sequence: TGCAGCGTTGAGATCCACGGCGCAGGGAACACCGGGGAGCTGTTTTTT. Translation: CSVEIHGAGNTGELFF.

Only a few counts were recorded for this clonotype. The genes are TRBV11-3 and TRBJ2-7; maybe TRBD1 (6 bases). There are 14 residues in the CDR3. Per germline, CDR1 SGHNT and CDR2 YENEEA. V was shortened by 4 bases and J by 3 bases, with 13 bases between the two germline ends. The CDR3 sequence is CASSSGLDSYEQYF. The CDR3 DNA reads TGTGCCAGCAGCTCTGGGTTGGACAGCTACGAGCAGTACTTC.

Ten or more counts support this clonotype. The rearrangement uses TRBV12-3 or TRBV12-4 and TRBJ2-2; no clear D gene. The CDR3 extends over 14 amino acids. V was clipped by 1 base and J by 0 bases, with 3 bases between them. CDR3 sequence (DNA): TGTGCCAGCAGTTTAGGGGCGAACACCGGGGAGCTGTTTTTT. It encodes CASSLGANTGELFF.

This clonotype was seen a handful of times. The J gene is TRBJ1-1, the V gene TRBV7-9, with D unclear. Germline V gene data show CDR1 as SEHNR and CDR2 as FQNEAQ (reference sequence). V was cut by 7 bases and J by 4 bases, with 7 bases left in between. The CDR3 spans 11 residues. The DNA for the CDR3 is TGTGCCAGCAATAGGGTCACTGAAGCTTTCTTT. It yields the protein CASNRVTEAFF.

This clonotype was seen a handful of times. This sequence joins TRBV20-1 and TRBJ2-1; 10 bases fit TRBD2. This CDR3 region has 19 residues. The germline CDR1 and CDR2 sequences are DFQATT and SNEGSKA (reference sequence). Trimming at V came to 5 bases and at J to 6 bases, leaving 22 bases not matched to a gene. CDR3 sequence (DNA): TGCAGTGCTCACAGCGGGAGGGCCCCCGGGCCAAACAGTTCCAATGAGCAGTTCTTC. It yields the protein CSAHSGRAPGPNSSNEQFF.

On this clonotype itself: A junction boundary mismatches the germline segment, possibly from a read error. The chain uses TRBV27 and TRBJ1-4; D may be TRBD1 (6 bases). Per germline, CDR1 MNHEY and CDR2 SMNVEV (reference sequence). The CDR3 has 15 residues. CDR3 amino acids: CASSVTGLGAAKLLF. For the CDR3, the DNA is TGTGCCAGCAGTGTAACAGGGTTAGGGGCTGCGAAACTGTTATTT.

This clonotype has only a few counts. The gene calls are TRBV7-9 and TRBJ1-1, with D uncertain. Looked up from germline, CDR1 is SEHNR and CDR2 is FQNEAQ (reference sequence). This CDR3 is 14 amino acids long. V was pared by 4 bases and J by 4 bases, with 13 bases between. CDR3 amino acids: CASSWETAGTEAFF. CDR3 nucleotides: TGTGCCAGCAGCTGGGAGACGGCAGGCACTGAAGCTTTCTTT.

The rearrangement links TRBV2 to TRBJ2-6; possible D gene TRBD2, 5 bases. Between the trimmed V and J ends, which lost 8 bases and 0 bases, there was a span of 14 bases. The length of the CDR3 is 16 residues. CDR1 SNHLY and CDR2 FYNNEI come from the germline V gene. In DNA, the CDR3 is TGTGCCAGCCTGGGAACCCGGGACTCTGGGGCCAACGTCCTGACTTTC. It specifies CASLGTRDSGANVLTF.

In DNA form, the CDR3 reads TGTGCCAGCGATAGGACGAACACTGAAGCTTTCTTT. Translation gives CASDRTNTEAFF. The genes are TRBV7-9 and TRBJ1-1; D is uncertain. CDR1 SEHNR and CDR2 FQNEAQ come from the germline V gene (reference sequence). V lost 8 bases, J lost 1 base, and 8 bases lay in between. The CDR3 is made up of 12 amino acids.

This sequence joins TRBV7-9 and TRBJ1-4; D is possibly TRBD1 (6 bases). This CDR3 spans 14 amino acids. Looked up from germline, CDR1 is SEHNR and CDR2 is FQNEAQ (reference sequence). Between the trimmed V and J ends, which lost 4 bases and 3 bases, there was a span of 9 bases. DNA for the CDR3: TGTGCCAGCAGCTCTGCAGGGGCTAATGAAAAACTGTTTTTT. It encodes CASSSAGANEKLFF.

CDR3 sequence reads: CASSLQQYGYTF. CDR3 sequence (DNA): TGTGCCAGCAGCCTCCAACAGTATGGCTACACCTTC. The chain employs TRBV7-2 and TRBJ1-2; no clear D gene. CDR3 length: 12 amino acids. Trimming removed 5 bases from V and 5 bases from J, with 9 bases in between. The germline gives CDR1 SGHTA, CDR2 FQGNSA.

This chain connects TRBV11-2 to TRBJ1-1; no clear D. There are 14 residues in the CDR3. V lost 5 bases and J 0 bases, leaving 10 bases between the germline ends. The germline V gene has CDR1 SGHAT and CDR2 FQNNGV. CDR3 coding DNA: TGTGCCAGCAGCCATGGGCGTATGAACACTGAAGCTTTCTTT. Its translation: CASSHGRMNTEAFF.

CDR3 bases: TGTGCCAGCAGTTTCTCCACAGGGGGAAGGGGTGAGCAGTACTTC. Its translation is CASSFSTGGRGEQYF. The chain combines TRBV27 with TRBJ2-7; 8 bases fit TRBD1. CDR1 is MNHEY, CDR2 SMNVEV, per germline (reference sequence). The CDR3 runs 15 residues. Unmatched junction bases numbered 11, after V lost 3 bases and J lost 7 bases.

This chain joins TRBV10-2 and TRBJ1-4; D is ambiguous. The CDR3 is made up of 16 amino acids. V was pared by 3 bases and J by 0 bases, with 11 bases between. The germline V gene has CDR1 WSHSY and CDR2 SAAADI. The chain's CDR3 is CASSDNNVATNEKLFF. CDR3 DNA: TGCGCCAGCAGTGACAATAACGTTGCAACTAATGAAAAACTGTTTTTT.

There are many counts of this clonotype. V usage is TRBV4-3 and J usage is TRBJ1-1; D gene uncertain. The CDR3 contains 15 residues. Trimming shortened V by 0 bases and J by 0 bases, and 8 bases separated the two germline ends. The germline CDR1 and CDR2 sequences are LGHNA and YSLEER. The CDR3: CASSQDGRVNTEAFF. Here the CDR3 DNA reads TGCGCCAGCAGCCAAGACGGTAGAGTGAACACTGAAGCTTTCTTT.

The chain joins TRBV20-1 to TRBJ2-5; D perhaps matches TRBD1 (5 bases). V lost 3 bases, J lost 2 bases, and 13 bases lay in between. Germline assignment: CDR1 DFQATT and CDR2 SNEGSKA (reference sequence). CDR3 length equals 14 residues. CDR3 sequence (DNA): TGCAGTGCTAGGACAGAACTTAGACAAGAGACCCAGTACTTC. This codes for CSARTELRQETQYF.

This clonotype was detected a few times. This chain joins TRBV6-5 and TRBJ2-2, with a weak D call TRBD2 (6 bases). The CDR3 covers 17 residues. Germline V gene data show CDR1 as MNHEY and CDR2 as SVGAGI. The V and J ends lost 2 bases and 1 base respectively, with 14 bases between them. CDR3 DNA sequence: TGTGCCAGCAGTTACGGGCGGCGGGGCCGGAACACCGGGGAGCTGTTTTTT. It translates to CASSYGRRGRNTGELFF.

CDR3 sequence (DNA): TGTGCCAGCAGTCGAGGAGAGCAGCCCCAGCATTTT. This encodes CASSRGEQPQHF. The rearrangement uses TRBV28 and TRBJ1-5; no definite D call. The CDR3 extends over 12 amino acids. Trimming took off 5 bases at V and 7 bases at J, with 9 bases between the two ends. Germline CDR1 MDHEN, CDR2 SYDVKM.

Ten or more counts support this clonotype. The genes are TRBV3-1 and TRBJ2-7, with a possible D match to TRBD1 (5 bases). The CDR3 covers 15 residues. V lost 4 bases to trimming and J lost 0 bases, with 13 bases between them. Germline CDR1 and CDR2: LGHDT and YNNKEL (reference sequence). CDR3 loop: CASSLRQGVSYEQYF. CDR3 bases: TGTGCCAGCAGCCTCCGTCAAGGGGTCTCCTACGAGCAGTACTTC.

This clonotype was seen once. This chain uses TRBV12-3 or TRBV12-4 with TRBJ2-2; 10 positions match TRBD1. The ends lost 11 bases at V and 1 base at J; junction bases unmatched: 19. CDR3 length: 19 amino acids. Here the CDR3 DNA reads TGTGCCCCCCGAGATGGGGACAGGGGTTTAGTGTGGAACACCGGGGAGCTGTTTTTT. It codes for CAPRDGDRGLVWNTGELFF.

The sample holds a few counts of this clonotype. This chain's CDR3 is CASSDVRSPLHF. In nucleotides, the CDR3 is TGCGCCAGCAGCGACGTTCGATCACCCCTCCACTTT. The V gene is TRBV5-1, the J gene TRBJ1-6; D unclear. The V gene lost 4 bases and the J gene lost 10 bases, with 9 bases spanning the gap. The CDR3 spans 12 residues. Germline V gives CDR1 SGHRS, CDR2 YFSETQ.

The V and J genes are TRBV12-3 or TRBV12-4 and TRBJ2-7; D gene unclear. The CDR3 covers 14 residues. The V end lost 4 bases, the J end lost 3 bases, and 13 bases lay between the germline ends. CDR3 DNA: TGTGCCAGCAGTTCCCGTTTGGAGAACTACGAGCAGTACTTC. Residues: CASSSRLENYEQYF.

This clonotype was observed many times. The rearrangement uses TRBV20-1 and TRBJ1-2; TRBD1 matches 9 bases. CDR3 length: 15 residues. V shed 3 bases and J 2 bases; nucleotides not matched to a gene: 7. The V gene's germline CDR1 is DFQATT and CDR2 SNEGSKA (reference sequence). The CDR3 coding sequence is TGCAGTGCTAGCAATACCGGGACAGGGAACTATGGCTACACCTTC. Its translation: CSASNTGTGNYGYTF.